This record concerns one T cell receptor (beta chain) sequence. This CDR3 has 15 amino acids. Trimming removed 6 bases from V and 0 bases from J, with 9 bases in between. Per germline, CDR1 SGHVS and CDR2 FNYEAQ. Self-reported history from a screening survey and questionnaire set each donor's cohort. This entry is derived from a study of blood T cell repertoires in COVID-19. About the study: The origin of the acute and convalescent COVID-19 samples was the United States, Italy and Spain. Sample material is recorded as cDNA or gDNA derived from T cells, B-cell-depleted T cells, or PBMCs.

Methods used by the authors: Amplification of reference gene primers provided the estimated nucleated cell counts. Some clones are missing from TCRdb's copy, which holds only in-frame ones; the method was immunoSEQ multiplex PCR. That table furnishes V, J and clone size, whereas the DNA furnished D and trimming. The table records fewer than 500,000 clones, about 85% of them present only once. The rearrangement links TRBV7-6 to TRBJ1-6; a weak D match, TRBD1 (5 bases). The source is a woman aged 18-29 years with acute COVID-19. The specimen was PBMCs or T cells enriched from blood (not recorded which). CDR3 loop: CASRKDSSYNSPLHF. CDR3 sequence (DNA): TGTGCCAGCAGAAAAGACAGCTCCTATAATTCACCCCTCCACTTT.